The entry below gives a single T cell receptor beta chain sequence along with its context. The antigen is not known. These data belong to a study of Tregs in tolerant kidney transplant recipients. Across the whole study: Mixed chimerism was transient after nonmyeloablative marrow transplants from related graft donors. Whole-study findings and limits: Few patients were studied, so findings need validation in larger groups.

Germline CDR1 and CDR2: SGHRS and YFSETQ. Trimming removed 3 bases at V and 3 bases at J, with 21 bases between. CDR3 length equals 17 residues. The protocol was immunoSEQ multiplex PCR, while the TCRdb copy is restricted to in-frame clones and leaves out a portion. The sample records tens of thousands of clones, more than 95% being singletons. Sequencing used CD4+ T cells from blood, obtained before the transplant. This clonotype was sampled from a human donor who received a combined kidney and bone marrow transplant. The gene calls are TRBV5-1 and TRBJ2-5; tentatively, D is TRBD2 (5 bases). CDR3 sequence (DNA): TGCGCCAGCAGCTCCCTTGGCGTACGGGGAGTGAAAGAGACCCAGTACTTC. This translates into CASSSLGVRGVKETQYF.